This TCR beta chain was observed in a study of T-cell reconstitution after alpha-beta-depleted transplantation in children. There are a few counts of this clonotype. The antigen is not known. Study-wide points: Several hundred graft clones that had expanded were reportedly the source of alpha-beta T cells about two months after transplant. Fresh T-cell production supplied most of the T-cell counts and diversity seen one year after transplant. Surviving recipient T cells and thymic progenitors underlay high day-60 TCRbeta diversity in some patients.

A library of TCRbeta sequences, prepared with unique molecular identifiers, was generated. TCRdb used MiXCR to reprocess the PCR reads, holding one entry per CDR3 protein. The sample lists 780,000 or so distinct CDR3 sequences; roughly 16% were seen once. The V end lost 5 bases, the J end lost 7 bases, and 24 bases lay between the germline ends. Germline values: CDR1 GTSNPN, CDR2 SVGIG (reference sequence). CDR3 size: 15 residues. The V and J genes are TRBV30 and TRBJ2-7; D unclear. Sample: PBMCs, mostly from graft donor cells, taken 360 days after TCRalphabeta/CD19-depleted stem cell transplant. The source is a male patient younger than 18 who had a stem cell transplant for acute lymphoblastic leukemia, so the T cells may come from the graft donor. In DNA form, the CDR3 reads TGTGCCTGGGAGCCGAGGCCTTATCATCCCCTGGAGCAGTACTTC. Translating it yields CAWEPRPYHPLEQYF.